This TCR beta chain was recovered during a study of cytomegalovirus exposure and HLA in healthy donors. PCR employed 60 Vbeta and 13 Jbeta primers. Clones were read by immunoSEQ multiplex PCR, and TCRdb kept only the in-frame ones, dropping some. Among around 230,000 clones listed, approximately 78% were seen once. Trimming took off 0 bases at V and 7 bases at J, with 15 bases between the two ends. The CDR3 consists of 15 residues. Germline V gives CDR1 GTSNPN, CDR2 SVGIG (reference sequence). The TCR sequence derives from a boy younger than 18 in good health and CMV-seronegative. Sequencing input: PBMCs. V usage is TRBV30 and J usage is TRBJ1-4; D is possibly TRBD1 (6 bases). CDR3 sequence: CAWSVLPGGGEKLFF. The DNA of the CDR3 is TGTGCCTGGAGTGTACTTCCGGGGGGCGGTGAAAAACTGTTTTTT.